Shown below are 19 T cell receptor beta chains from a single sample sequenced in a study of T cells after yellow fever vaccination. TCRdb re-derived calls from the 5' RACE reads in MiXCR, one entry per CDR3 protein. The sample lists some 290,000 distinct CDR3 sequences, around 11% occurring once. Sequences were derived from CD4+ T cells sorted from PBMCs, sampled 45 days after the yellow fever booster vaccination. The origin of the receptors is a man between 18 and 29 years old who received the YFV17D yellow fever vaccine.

As DNA, the CDR3 is TGTGCCAGCAGCTCCGGGGCACAAGAGACCCAGTACTTC. It is translated as CASSSGAQETQYF. The chain links TRBV7-3 to TRBJ2-5, with D tentatively TRBD1 or TRBD2 (5 bases each). The V gene's germline CDR1 is SGHTA and CDR2 FQGTGA. The CDR3 has 13 residues. The V gene lost 4 bases and the J gene lost 2 bases, with 8 bases spanning the gap. Full variable domain (missing parts from reference TRBV7-3 and TRBJ2-5): GAGVSQTPSNKVTEKGKYVELRCDPISGHTALYWYRQSLGQGPEFLIYFQGTGAADDSGLPNDRFFAVRPEGSVSTLKIQRTERGDSAVYLCASSSGAQETQYFGPGTRLLVL.

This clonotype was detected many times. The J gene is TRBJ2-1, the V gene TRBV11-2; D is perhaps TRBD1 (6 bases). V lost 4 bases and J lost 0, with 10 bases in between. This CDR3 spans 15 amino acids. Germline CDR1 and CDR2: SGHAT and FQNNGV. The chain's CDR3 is CASSYGQSSYNEQFF. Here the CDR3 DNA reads TGTGCCAGCAGCTATGGACAGAGCTCCTACAATGAGCAGTTCTTC.

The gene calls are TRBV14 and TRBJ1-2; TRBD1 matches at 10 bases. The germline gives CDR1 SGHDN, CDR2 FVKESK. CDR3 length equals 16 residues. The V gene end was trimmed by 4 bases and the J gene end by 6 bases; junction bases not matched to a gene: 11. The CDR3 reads CASSPGPDRGLHGYTF. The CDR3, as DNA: TGTGCCAGCAGCCCCGGACCTGACAGGGGGCTGCATGGCTACACCTTC.

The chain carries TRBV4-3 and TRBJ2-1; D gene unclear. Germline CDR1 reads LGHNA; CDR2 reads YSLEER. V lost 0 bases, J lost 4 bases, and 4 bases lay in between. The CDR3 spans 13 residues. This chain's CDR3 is CASSQEGYNEQFF. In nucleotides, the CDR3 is TGCGCCAGCAGCCAAGAAGGGTACAATGAGCAGTTCTTC.

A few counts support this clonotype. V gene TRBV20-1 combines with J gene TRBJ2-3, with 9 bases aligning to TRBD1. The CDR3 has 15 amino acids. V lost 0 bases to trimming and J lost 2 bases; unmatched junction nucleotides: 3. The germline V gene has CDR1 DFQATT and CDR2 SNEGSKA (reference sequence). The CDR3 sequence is CSARDRTGATDTQYF. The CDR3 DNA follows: TGCAGTGCTAGAGATAGGACAGGGGCCACAGATACGCAGTATTTT.

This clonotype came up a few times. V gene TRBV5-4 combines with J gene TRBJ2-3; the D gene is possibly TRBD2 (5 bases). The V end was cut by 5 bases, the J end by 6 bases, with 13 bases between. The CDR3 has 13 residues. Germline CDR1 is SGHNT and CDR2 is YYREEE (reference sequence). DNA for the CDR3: TGTGCCAGCAGATTCAATAGCGCGGATACGCAGTATTTT. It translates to CASRFNSADTQYF. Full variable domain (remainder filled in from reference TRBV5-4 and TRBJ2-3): ETGVTQSPTHLIKTRGQQVTLRCSSQSGHNTVSWYQQALGQGPQFIFQYYREEENGRGNFPPRFSGLQFPNYSSELNVNALELDDSALYLCASRFNSADTQYFGPGTRLTVL.

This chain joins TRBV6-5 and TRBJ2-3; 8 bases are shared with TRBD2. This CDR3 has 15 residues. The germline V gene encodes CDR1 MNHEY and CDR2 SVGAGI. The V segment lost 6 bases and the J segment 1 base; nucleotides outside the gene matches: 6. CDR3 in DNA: TGTGCCAGCAGAGACGGGGGGGCGGGCACAGATACGCAGTATTTT. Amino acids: CASRDGGAGTDTQYF.

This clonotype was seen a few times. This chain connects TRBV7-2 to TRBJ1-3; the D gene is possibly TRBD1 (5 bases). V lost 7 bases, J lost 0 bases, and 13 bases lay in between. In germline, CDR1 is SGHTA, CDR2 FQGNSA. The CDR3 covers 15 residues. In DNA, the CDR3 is TGTGCCAGCACCCCCCAGGGACCCTCTGGAAACACCATATATTTT. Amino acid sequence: CASTPQGPSGNTIYF.

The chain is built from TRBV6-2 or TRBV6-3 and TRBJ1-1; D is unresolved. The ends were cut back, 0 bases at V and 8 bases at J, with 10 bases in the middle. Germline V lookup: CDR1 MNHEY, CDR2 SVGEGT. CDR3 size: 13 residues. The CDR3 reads CASSYSYVGEAFF. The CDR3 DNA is TGTGCCAGCAGTTACTCTTATGTGGGAGAAGCTTTCTTT.

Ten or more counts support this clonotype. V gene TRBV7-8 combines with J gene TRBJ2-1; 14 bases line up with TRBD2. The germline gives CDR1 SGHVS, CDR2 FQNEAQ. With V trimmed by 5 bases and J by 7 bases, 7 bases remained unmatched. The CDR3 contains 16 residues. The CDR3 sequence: CASSLLGLAGVNEQFF. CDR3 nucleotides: TGTGCCAGCAGCCTTTTGGGACTAGCGGGGGTGAATGAGCAGTTCTTC.

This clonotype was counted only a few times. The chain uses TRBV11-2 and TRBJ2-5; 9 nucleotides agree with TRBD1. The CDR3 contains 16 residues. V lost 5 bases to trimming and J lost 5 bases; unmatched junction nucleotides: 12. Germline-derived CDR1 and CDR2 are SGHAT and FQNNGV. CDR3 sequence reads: CASSPPRDRGWETQYF. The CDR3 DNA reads TGTGCCAGCAGCCCACCCCGTGACAGGGGGTGGGAGACCCAGTACTTC.

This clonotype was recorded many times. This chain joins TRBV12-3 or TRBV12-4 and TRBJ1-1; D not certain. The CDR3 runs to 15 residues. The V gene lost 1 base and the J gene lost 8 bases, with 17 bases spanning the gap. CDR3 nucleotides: TGTGCCAGCAGTTTAGGGCACACCCTGACGTCGGAAGCTTTCTTT. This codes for CASSLGHTLTSEAFF.

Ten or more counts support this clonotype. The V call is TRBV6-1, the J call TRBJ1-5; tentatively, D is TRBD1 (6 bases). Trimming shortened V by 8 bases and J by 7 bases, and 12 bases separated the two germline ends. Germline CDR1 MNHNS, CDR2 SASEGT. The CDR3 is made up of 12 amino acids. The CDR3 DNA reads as TGTGCCAGCGAGGGGGGCAGGCAGCCCCAGCATTTT. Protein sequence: CASEGGRQPQHF.

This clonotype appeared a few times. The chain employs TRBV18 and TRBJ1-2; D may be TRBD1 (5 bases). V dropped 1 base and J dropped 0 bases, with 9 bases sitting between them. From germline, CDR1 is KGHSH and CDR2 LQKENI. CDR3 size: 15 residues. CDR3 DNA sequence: TGTGCCAGCTCACCACGGTCAGGGCCTAACTATGGCTACACCTTC. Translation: CASSPRSGPNYGYTF.

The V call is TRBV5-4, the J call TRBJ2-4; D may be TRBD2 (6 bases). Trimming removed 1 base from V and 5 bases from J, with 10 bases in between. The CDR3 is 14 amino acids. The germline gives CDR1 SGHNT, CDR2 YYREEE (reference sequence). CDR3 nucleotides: TGTGCCAGCAGCTTGCTCGGAGGGGAAAACATTCAGTACTTC. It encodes CASSLLGGENIQYF.

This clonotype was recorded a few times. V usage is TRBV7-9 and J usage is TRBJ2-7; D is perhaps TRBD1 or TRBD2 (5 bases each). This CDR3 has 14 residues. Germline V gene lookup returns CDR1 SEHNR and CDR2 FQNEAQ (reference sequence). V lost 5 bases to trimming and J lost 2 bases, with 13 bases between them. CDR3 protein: CASSRDGGPYEQYF. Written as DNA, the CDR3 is TGTGCCAGCAGCCGGGACGGCGGACCCTACGAGCAGTACTTC.

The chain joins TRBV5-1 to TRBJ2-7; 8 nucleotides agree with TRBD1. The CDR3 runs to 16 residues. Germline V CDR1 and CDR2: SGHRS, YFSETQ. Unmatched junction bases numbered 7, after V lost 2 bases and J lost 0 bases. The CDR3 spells CASSLQGTGGSYEQYF. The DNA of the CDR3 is TGCGCCAGCAGCTTACAGGGAACAGGGGGCTCCTACGAGCAGTACTTC.

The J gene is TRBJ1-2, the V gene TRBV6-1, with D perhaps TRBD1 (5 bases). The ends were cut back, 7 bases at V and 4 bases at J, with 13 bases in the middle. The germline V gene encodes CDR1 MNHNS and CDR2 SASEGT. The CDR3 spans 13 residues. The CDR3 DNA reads TGTGCCAGCATGGCAGGGAATGGCTATGGCTACACCTTC. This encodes CASMAGNGYGYTF.

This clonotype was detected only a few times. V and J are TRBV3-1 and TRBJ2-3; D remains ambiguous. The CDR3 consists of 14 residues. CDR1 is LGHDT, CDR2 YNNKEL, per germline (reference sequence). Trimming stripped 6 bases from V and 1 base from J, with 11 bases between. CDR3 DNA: TGTGCCAGCAGGCGGAACTTGGGCACAGATACGCAGTATTTT. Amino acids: CASRRNLGTDTQYF.